The 7 T cell receptor beta chains below all came from one sample that was sequenced in a study of cytomegalovirus exposure and HLA in healthy donors. 60 Vbeta and 13 Jbeta primers were used in PCR. Produced via immunoSEQ multiplex PCR; TCRdb's table is partial and in-frame only. The sample includes 180,000 or so clones, 75% to 85% of them seen just once. The sample consisted of PBMCs. The receptors shown here come from a woman in her forties or fifties in good health and CMV-seronegative.

The rearrangement uses TRBV7-2 and TRBJ2-7; TRBD2 might be the D (6 bases). Germline V gene lookup returns CDR1 SGHTA and CDR2 FQGNSA. The CDR3 is 16 residues long. Trimming stripped 3 bases from V and 0 bases from J, with 15 bases between. The CDR3 sequence is CASSFSSAGPSYEQYF. The CDR3 DNA is TGTGCCAGCAGCTTCAGTTCGGCGGGACCCTCCTACGAGCAGTACTTC.

This sequence joins TRBV28 and TRBJ2-2; 7 nucleotides align to TRBD1. Germline V gene sequence: CDR1 MDHEN, CDR2 SYDVKM. With 1 base clipped from V and 4 bases from J, the junction kept 6 bases outside the gene matches. This CDR3 is 16 amino acids long. This CDR3 is CASSLYRGSSTGELFF. The CDR3 DNA sequence: TGTGCCAGCAGTTTATACAGGGGTTCCAGCACCGGGGAGCTGTTTTTT.

This clone was recorded a few times. The J gene is TRBJ1-5, the V gene TRBV28, with D possibly matching TRBD1 (5 bases). Per the germline V gene, CDR1 is MDHEN and CDR2 is SYDVKM. The CDR3 is made up of 16 amino acids. Trimming took off 5 bases at V and 2 bases at J, with 16 bases between the two ends. CDR3 sequence: CASSVSQGGGNQPQHF. CDR3 bases: TGTGCCAGCAGTGTATCCCAGGGAGGGGGCAATCAGCCCCAGCATTTT. Drawing the rest from reference TRBV28 and TRBJ1-5, the complete variable domain is DVKVTQSSRYLVKRTGEKVFLECVQDMDHENMFWYRQDPGLGLRLIYFSYDVKMKEKGDIPEGYSVSREKKERFSLILESASTNQTSMYLCASSVSQGGGNQPQHFGDGTRLSIL.

Concerning this clone: The same CDR3 arises from other DNA sequences in this sample as well. The chain employs TRBV28 and TRBJ2-5; TRBD1 aligns across 7 bases. Trimming at V came to 2 bases and at J to 5 bases, leaving 5 bases not matched to a gene. Germline V lookup: CDR1 MDHEN, CDR2 SYDVKM. There are 14 residues in the CDR3. As DNA, the CDR3 is TGTGCCAGCAGTTTAGACAGGGTTGTCGAGACCCAGTACTTC. Its protein is CASSLDRVVETQYF.

The chain carries TRBV19 and TRBJ2-7; TRBD2 matches at 9 bases. Unmatched junction bases numbered 2, after V lost 5 bases and J lost 0 bases. The germline gives CDR1 LNHDA, CDR2 SQIVND (reference sequence). CDR3 length equals 14 residues. CDR3 nucleotides: TGTGCCAGTAGTTCTAGCGGGGTCTCCTACGAGCAGTACTTC. Translating gives CASSSSGVSYEQYF.

The chain is built from TRBV6-5 and TRBJ2-5; D may be TRBD2 (6 bases). This CDR3 has 14 amino acids. CDR1 is MNHEY, CDR2 SVGAGI, per germline. The V end was cut by 0 bases, the J end by 4 bases, with 9 bases between. Written as DNA, the CDR3 is TGTGCCAGCAGTTACTCGCGGCGGGGAGAGACCCAGTACTTC. It specifies CASSYSRRGETQYF.

This clone was picked up a small number of times. This chain uses TRBV9 with TRBJ1-4; 9 bases are a match to TRBD1. The CDR3 spans 15 residues. The V and J ends lost 3 bases and 7 bases, in that order; junction bases with no gene match: 7. Looked up from germline, CDR1 is SGDLS and CDR2 is YYNGEE. CDR3 protein: CASSAQGARGEKLFF. The CDR3 DNA sequence: TGTGCCAGCAGCGCACAGGGGGCGCGCGGTGAAAAACTGTTTTTT.